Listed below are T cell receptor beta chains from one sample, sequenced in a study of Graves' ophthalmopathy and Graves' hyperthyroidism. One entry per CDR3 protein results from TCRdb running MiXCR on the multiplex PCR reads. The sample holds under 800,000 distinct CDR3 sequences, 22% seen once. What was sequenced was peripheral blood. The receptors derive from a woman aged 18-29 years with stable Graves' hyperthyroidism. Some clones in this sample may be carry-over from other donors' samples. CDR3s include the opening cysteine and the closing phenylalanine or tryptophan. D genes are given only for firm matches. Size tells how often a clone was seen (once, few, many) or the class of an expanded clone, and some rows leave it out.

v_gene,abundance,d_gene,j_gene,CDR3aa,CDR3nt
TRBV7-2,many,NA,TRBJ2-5,CASSLMLFQETQYF,TGTGCCAGCAGCTTAATGCTATTCCAAGAGACCCAGTACTTC
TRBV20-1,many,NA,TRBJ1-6,CSAKKDNNPNSPLHF,TGCAGTGCTAAGAAGGACAACAATCCTAATTCACCCCTCCACTTT
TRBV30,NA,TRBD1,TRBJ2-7,CAWSSGTGFYEQYF,TGTGCCTGGAGTTCCGGGACAGGGTTCTACGAGCAGTACTTC
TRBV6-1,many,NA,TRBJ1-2,CASSKEQAYGYTF,TGTGCCAGCAGCAAGGAACAGGCCTATGGCTACACCTTC
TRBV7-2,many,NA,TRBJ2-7,CASSLEGDFWYEQYF,TGTGCCAGCAGCTTGGAAGGCGACTTCTGGTACGAGCAGTACTTC
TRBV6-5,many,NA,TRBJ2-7,CASSYRRLSYEQYF,TGTGCCAGCAGTTACCGACGTCTATCCTACGAGCAGTACTTC
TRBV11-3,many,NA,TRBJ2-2,CASSLLRQPTYTGELFF,TGTGCCAGCAGCTTATTGCGGCAGCCAACCTACACCGGGGAGCTGTTTTTT
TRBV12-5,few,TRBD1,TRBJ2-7,CASGLLTGTRTYEQYF,TGTGCTAGTGGTTTACTGACAGGGACCCGAACCTACGAGCAGTACTTC
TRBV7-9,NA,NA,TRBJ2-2,CASSRLGIGELFF,TGTGCCAGCAGTCGCCTAGGGATCGGGGAGCTGTTTTTT
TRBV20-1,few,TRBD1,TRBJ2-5,CSARDIGGAETQYF,TGCAGTGCTAGAGATATAGGGGGCGCGGAGACCCAGTACTTC
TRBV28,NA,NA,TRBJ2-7,CASKSPSRLYEQYF,TGTGCCAGCAAGTCTCCATCGAGGCTCTACGAGCAGTACTTC
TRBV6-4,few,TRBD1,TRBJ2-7,CASSPTPGQGISTYEQYF,TGTGCCAGCAGTCCCACCCCCGGACAGGGGATTTCAACCTACGAGCAGTACTTC
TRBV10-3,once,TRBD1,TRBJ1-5,CAIGQGMGNQPQHF,TGTGCCATCGGACAGGGAATGGGCAATCAGCCCCAGCATTTT
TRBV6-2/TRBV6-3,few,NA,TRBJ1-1,CASSYSTRENTEAFF,TGTGCCAGCAGTTACTCGACGAGGGAGAACACTGAAGCTTTCTTT
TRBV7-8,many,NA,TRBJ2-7,CASSRDTSSYEQYF,TGTGCCAGCAGCCGAGACACCAGCTCCTACGAGCAGTACTTC
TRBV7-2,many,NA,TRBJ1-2,CASSSNGAGFGGYTF,TGTGCCAGCAGTTCTAATGGGGCTGGATTCGGTGGCTACACCTTC
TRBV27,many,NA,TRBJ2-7,CASSLGARGPYEQYF,TGTGCCAGCAGTTTAGGCGCTCGGGGCCCCTACGAGCAGTACTTC
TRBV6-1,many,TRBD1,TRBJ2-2,CASRWDSVTGELFF,TGTGCCAGCAGGTGGGACAGCGTAACCGGGGAGCTGTTTTTT
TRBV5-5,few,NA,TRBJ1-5,CASSWGAPTNQPQHF,TGTGCCAGCAGCTGGGGGGCCCCGACCAATCAGCCCCAGCATTTT
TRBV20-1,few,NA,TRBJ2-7,CSARQWRESSYEQYF,TGCAGTGCTAGACAGTGGCGGGAAAGCTCCTACGAGCAGTACTTC
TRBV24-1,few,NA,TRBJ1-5,CATSVCYESQPQHF,TGTGCCACCAGTGTTTGTTACGAATCTCAGCCCCAGCATTTT
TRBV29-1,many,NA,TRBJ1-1,CSAGGDISTEAFF,TGCAGCGCGGGAGGAGACATTTCCACTGAAGCTTTCTTT
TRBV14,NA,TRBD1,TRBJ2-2,CASSRTGGRDTGELFF,TGTGCCAGCAGCCGCACAGGGGGGCGAGACACCGGGGAGCTGTTTTTT
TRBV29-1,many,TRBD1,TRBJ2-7,CSVTGTGFYEQYF,TGCAGCGTTACCGGGACAGGTTTTTACGAGCAGTACTTC
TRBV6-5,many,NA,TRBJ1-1,CASTPPAGTTEAFF,TGTGCCAGCACCCCGCCTGCAGGGACGACTGAAGCTTTCTTT
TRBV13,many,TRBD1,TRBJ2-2,CASSRNPGQGFVGELFF,TGTGCCAGCAGCCGCAACCCGGGACAGGGGTTTGTCGGGGAGCTGTTTTTT
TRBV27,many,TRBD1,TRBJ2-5,CASSTQTGSETQYF,TGTGCCAGCAGTACGCAGACAGGGAGCGAGACCCAGTACTTC
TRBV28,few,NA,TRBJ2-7,CASSTTGPQYYEQYF,TGTGCCAGCAGTACCACCGGGCCCCAGTATTACGAGCAGTACTTC
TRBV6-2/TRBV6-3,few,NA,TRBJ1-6,CASSPLGRVESPLHF,TGTGCCAGCAGCCCCCTGGGGAGGGTGGAATCACCCCTCCACTTT
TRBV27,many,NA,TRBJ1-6,CASSLRGSYNSPLHF,TGTGCCAGCAGTTTGAGAGGTTCCTATAATTCACCCCTCCACTTT
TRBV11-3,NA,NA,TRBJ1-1,CASSPWGSLNTEAFF,TGTGCCAGCAGCCCATGGGGGTCTTTGAACACTGAAGCTTTCTTT
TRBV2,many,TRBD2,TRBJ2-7,CASRPLAGGSYEQYF,TGTGCCAGCAGACCTCTAGCGGGGGGGTCCTACGAGCAGTACTTC
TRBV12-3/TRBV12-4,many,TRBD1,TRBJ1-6,CASSLYSGQVNNSPLHF,TGTGCCAGCAGTTTGTATTCGGGACAGGTGAATAATTCACCCCTCCACTTT
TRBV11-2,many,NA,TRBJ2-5,CASSLGWWETQETQYF,TGTGCCAGCAGCTTAGGCTGGTGGGAAACCCAAGAGACCCAGTACTTC
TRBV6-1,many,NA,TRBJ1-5,CASSGAKYSNQPQHF,TGTGCCAGCAGTGGAGCAAAATATAGCAATCAGCCCCAGCATTTT